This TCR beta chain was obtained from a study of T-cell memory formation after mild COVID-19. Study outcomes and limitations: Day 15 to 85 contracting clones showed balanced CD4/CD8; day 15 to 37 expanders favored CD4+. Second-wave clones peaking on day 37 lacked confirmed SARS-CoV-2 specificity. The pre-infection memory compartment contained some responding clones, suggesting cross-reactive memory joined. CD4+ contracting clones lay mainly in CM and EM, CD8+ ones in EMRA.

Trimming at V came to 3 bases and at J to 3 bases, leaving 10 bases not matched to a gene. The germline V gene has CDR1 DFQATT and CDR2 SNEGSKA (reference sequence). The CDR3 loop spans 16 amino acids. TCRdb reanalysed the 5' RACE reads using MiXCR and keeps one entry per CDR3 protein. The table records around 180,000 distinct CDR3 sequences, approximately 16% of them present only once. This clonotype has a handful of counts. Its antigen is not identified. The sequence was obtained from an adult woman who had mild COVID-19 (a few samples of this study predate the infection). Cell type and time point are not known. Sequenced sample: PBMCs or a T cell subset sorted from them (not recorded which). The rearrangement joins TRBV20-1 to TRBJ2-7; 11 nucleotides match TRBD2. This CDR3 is CSASVSGRASIYEQYF. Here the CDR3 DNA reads TGCAGTGCTAGTGTTAGCGGGAGGGCCAGTATCTACGAGCAGTACTTC.